The clone carrying this T cell receptor (beta chain) was counted many times. What it binds is unknown. The data stem from a study of shared clonotypes between healthy human individuals. Broader study findings: Inspection by rarefaction showed sorted-subset sequencing to be incomplete despite large depth.

Repertoires were generated with immunoSEQ multiplex PCR, while TCRdb's copy carries only in-frame clones and drops some. The data contain some 1 million clones, roughly 75% of them singletons. The V gene's germline CDR1 is SGDLS and CDR2 YYNGEE. This CDR3 has 16 amino acids. Trimming removed 4 bases at V and 6 bases at J, with 19 bases between. The clonotype originates from a man aged 18-30 years in good health. This chain connects TRBV9 to TRBJ2-2; TRBD2 might be the D (7 bases). Input material: memory CD4+ T cells sorted from blood. Subset defined: CD45RA-negative fraction. The CDR3 loop is CASSPWWGGDPGELFF. In nucleotides, the CDR3 is TGTGCCAGCAGCCCCTGGTGGGGGGGCGACCCCGGGGAGCTGTTTTTT. Combining the CDR3 with reference TRBV9 and TRBJ2-2 gives the whole variable domain DSGVTQTPKHLITATGQRVTLRCSPRSGDLSVYWYQQSLDQGLQFLIQYYNGEERAKGNILERFSAQQFPDLHSELNLSSLELGDSALYFCASSPWWGGDPGELFFGEGSRLTVL.